The 25 T cell receptor beta chains below come from one sample, sequenced in a study of B cell selection in AIRE deficiency (dated by TCRdb to the late 2010s). CD4+CD25hiCD127low/negative cells were sorted as the regulatory T cell population. The library relied on the immunoSEQ multiplex PCR assay. In its TCRdb copy, this immuneACCESS table keeps in-frame sequences only and misses some clones. Where compared with another copy, unresolved V genes explain less than half of these, and the others have no known cause. A total of 4,000 to 6,500 clones appear in this sample, about 89% of them only once. Less than 3.5% of the sample is in the top ten clones. The source material was Tregs sorted from PBMCs. These receptors were taken from a human donor with AIRE deficiency.

V and J are TRBV11-2 and TRBJ1-2, with 8 bases matching TRBD1. V trimming: 1 base; J trimming: 4 bases; junction bases outside the gene matches: 5. The CDR3 consists of 15 residues. Germline CDR1 is SGHAT and CDR2 is FQNNGV. The CDR3 protein is CASSLGAGGFYGYTF. CDR3 sequence (DNA): TGTGCCAGCAGCTTAGGGGCAGGGGGCTTCTATGGCTACACCTTC.

This clone was recorded only once. The chain links TRBV7-3 to TRBJ2-2; D may be TRBD1 (5 bases). Germline CDR1 is SGHTA and CDR2 is FQGTGA. Trimming removed 2 bases at V and 7 bases at J, with 17 bases between. This CDR3 is built from 16 residues. The CDR3 loop reads CASSLSVRQGNGELFF. CDR3 bases: TGTGCCAGCAGCTTATCGGTTCGGCAGGGTAACGGGGAGCTGTTTTTT.

J is TRBJ2-2 and V is TRBV5-4; 9 bases map to TRBD2. J was trimmed by 5 bases and V by 3 bases; bases with no gene match: 8. The CDR3 has 16 residues. Germline CDR1 reads SGHNT; CDR2 reads YYREEE (reference sequence). The CDR3 DNA reads TGTGCCAGCAGCTGGGGTAGCGGGAGCGGGACCGGGGAGCTGTTTTTT. This sequence encodes CASSWGSGSGTGELFF.

The gene calls are TRBV5-6 and TRBJ2-5; D might be TRBD1 or TRBD2, each matching 6 bases. The CDR3 sequence is 16 residues long. Trimming left V 9 bases short and J 5 bases short, with 26 bases between. Germline CDR1 SGHDT, CDR2 YYEEEE. The CDR3 region has the DNA TGTGCCACCCAATCCTTACAGGGAGGTAGTACGGAGACCCAGTACTTC. Its translation is CATQSLQGGSTETQYF. Full variable domain (missing parts from reference TRBV5-6 and TRBJ2-5): DAGVTQSPTHLIKTRGQQVTLRCSPKSGHDTVSWYQQALGQGPQFIFQYYEEEERQRGNFPDRFSGHQFPNYSSELNVNALLLGDSALYLCATQSLQGGSTETQYFGPGTRLLVL.

The chain employs TRBV7-3 and TRBJ2-1; TRBD1 matches 12 bases. This CDR3 is 18 amino acids long. The J segment lost 5 bases and the V segment lost 5 bases, leaving 13 bases of the junction unmatched. Germline V gene data show CDR1 as SGHTA and CDR2 as FQGTGA. The CDR3 DNA reads as TGTGCCAGCAGCCTAGGGGGACAGGGGGCTAGTAAGAACAATGAGCAGTTCTTC. This codes for CASSLGGQGASKNNEQFF. Full variable domain (outside the CDR3, taken from reference TRBV7-3 and TRBJ2-1): GAGVSQTPSNKVTEKGKYVELRCDPISGHTALYWYRQSLGQGPEFLIYFQGTGAADDSGLPNDRFFAVRPEGSVSTLKIQRTERGDSAVYLCASSLGGQGASKNNEQFFGPGTRLTVL.

This clone came up once. This chain links TRBV6-1 with TRBJ1-4, with D perhaps TRBD1 (5 bases). V was clipped by 2 bases and J by 5 bases, with 9 bases between them. The CDR3 is 14 amino acids. Germline CDR1 is MNHNS and CDR2 is SASEGT. This chain's CDR3 is CASSEYRLNEKLFF. CDR3 nucleotide sequence: TGTGCCAGCAGTGAATACAGGTTGAATGAAAAACTGTTTTTT.

The chain is built from TRBV11-3 and TRBJ2-1; D could derive from TRBD1 or TRBD2 (6 bases each). CDR3 length: 16 residues. V gave up 4 bases and J gave up 7 bases, with 20 bases separating them. The germline CDR1 and CDR2 sequences are SGHNT and YENEEA. Written as DNA, the CDR3 is TGTGCCAGCAGCTGGGGCGGGACCAGGGGTTCGAATGAGCAGTTCTTC. This codes for CASSWGGTRGSNEQFF.

J is TRBJ2-7 and V is TRBV9; 8 bases map to TRBD2. The CDR3 totals 15 residues. Germline loops: CDR1 SGDLS, CDR2 YYNGEE. The trim removed 0 bases at V and 1 base at J, leaving 3 bases unmatched. This chain's CDR3 is CASSVEPGGSYEQYF. The CDR3 region has the DNA TGTGCCAGCAGCGTAGAACCGGGAGGGTCCTACGAGCAGTACTTC. The variable domain in full, completed from reference TRBV9 and TRBJ2-7, reads DSGVTQTPKHLITATGQRVTLRCSPRSGDLSVYWYQQSLDQGLQFLIQYYNGEERAKGNILERFSAQQFPDLHSELNLSSLELGDSALYFCASSVEPGGSYEQYFGPGTRLTVT.

For the CDR3, the DNA is TGTGCCAGCAGCTTGGTCCCAACGGGCGGGCAGTACTTC. Translation gives CASSLVPTGGQYF. The J gene is TRBJ2-7, the V gene TRBV5-4; D remains ambiguous. Germline CDR1 is SGHNT and CDR2 is YYREEE (reference sequence). Trimming pared 0 bases from V and 9 bases from J, leaving 13 bases between. The CDR3 is made up of 13 amino acids. The entire variable domain, with the rest obtained from reference TRBV5-4 and TRBJ2-7, is as follows: ETGVTQSPTHLIKTRGQQVTLRCSSQSGHNTVSWYQQALGQGPQFIFQYYREEENGRGNFPPRFSGLQFPNYSSELNVNALELDDSALYLCASSLVPTGGQYFGPGTRLTVT.

This chain connects TRBV19 to TRBJ2-1; D unclear. CDR3 length: 13 residues. V was pared by 1 base and J by 9 bases, with 10 bases between. Germline CDR1 is LNHDA and CDR2 is SQIVND (reference sequence). CDR3 DNA: TGTGCCAGTAGTATAGCCGGTGGCGGTGAGCAGTTCTTC. Its protein product is CASSIAGGGEQFF. Complete variable domain (other parts from reference TRBV19 and TRBJ2-1): DGGITQSPKYLFRKEGQNVTLSCEQNLNHDAMYWYRQDPGQGLRLIYYSQIVNDFQKGDIAEGYSVSREKKESFPLTVTSAQKNPTAFYLCASSIAGGGEQFFGPGTRLTVL.

The genes are TRBV29-1 and TRBJ2-3; TRBD1 is a possible D gene (5 bases). Germline V gene sequence: CDR1 SQVTM, CDR2 ANQGSEA. This CDR3 is 13 amino acids long. Trimming took off 2 bases at V and 5 bases at J, with 11 bases between the two ends. CDR3 sequence: CSVERGQGDTQYF. The CDR3 bases are TGCAGCGTTGAAAGGGGCCAAGGAGATACGCAGTATTTT.

The chain employs TRBV7-6 and TRBJ1-3, with 7 bases that match TRBD1. The V segment lost 5 bases and the J segment 9 bases; nucleotides outside the gene matches: 7. The CDR3 is 13 amino acids. Per the germline V gene, CDR1 is SGHVS and CDR2 is FNYEAQ. The chain's CDR3 is CASSADRESTIYF. CDR3 DNA: TGTGCCAGCAGCGCCGACAGGGAAAGCACCATATATTTT.

This clone came up once. The V call is TRBV13, the J call TRBJ2-1; 9 nucleotides agree with TRBD2. V lost 4 bases, J lost 4 bases, and 5 bases stayed unmatched. CDR1 and CDR2 (germline): PRHDT, FYEKMQ (reference sequence). The CDR3 runs to 15 residues. The CDR3 here is CASSSSGRKYNEQFF. CDR3 nucleotide sequence: TGTGCCAGCAGCTCCAGCGGGAGGAAATACAATGAGCAGTTCTTC.

The chain carries TRBV19 and TRBJ1-4; a weak D match, TRBD1 (6 bases). Trimming removed 3 bases at V and 8 bases at J, with 16 bases between. The CDR3 consists of 15 residues. Looked up from germline, CDR1 is LNHDA and CDR2 is SQIVND (reference sequence). The CDR3 DNA follows: TGTGCCAGTAGTATTTGGGGCAGGGGCGGAGAAAAACTGTTTTTT. This codes for CASSIWGRGGEKLFF.

The chain combines TRBV4-2 with TRBJ2-5; perhaps TRBD2 as D (5 bases). CDR1 is LGHNA and CDR2 is YNFKEQ in the germline V gene. This CDR3 is built from 14 residues. Trimming took 1 base from V and 5 from J, leaving 11 bases between them. DNA of the CDR3: TGTGCCAGCAGCCAAGCCCGGGGAAGCGAGACCCAGTACTTC. This sequence encodes CASSQARGSETQYF.

The chain recombines TRBV30 with TRBJ1-6; the D is unclear. From germline, CDR1 is GTSNPN and CDR2 SVGIG (reference sequence). CDR3 length: 15 amino acids. Trimming cost V 2 bases and J 5 bases, with 13 bases left between them. The CDR3 coding sequence is TGTGCCTGGAGTCTACCTCGGGCTAATAATTCACCCCTCCACTTT. Residues: CAWSLPRANNSPLHF.

The chain employs TRBV14 and TRBJ1-6; 7 positions agree with TRBD1. The germline V gene has CDR1 SGHDN and CDR2 FVKESK. The CDR3 has 14 amino acids. J was trimmed by 10 bases and V by 1 base; bases with no gene match: 4. The CDR3 bases are TGTGCCAGCAGCCAAGTGAGGGGGCAATCACCCCTCCACTTT. It specifies CASSQVRGQSPLHF.

This chain connects TRBV11-3 to TRBJ2-1, with TRBD2 matching over 11 bases. The CDR3 has 17 amino acids. The germline gives CDR1 SGHNT, CDR2 YENEEA. The trim removed 1 base at V and 0 bases at J, leaving 2 bases unmatched. CDR3 DNA sequence: TGTGCCAGCAGCTTAGGGCTAGCGGGAGGCTCCTACAATGAGCAGTTCTTC. Protein: CASSLGLAGGSYNEQFF.

The CDR3 region is CASSPGQRNSPLHF. The CDR3 DNA sequence: TGTGCCAGCAGCCCGGGACAAAGAAATTCACCCCTCCACTTT. The chain recombines TRBV11-3 with TRBJ1-6, with D possibly being TRBD1 (6 bases). Germline V gene sequence: CDR1 SGHNT, CDR2 YENEEA. This CDR3 has 14 amino acids. V was pared by 5 bases and J by 7 bases, with 12 bases between.

This clone has more than one count but fewer than ten. The chain joins TRBV7-9 to TRBJ2-1, with TRBD2 identical over 12 bases. After removal of 5 bases from V and 2 bases from J, the junction contained 13 bases not matched to a gene. The CDR3 is 19 residues long. The germline V gene encodes CDR1 SEHNR and CDR2 FQNEAQ (reference sequence). The CDR3 spells CASSPGLAGFQSAYNEQFF. Written as DNA, the CDR3 is TGTGCCAGCAGCCCAGGACTAGCGGGGTTTCAAAGCGCCTACAATGAGCAGTTCTTC.

V and J are TRBV2 and TRBJ2-5, with D hard to call. CDR3 size: 13 residues. Germline lookup yields CDR1 SNHLY and CDR2 FYNNEI. The V end was cut by 1 base, the J end by 5 bases, with 8 bases between. In DNA form, the CDR3 reads TGTGCCAGCAGTGAAGGGATGCGGGAGACCCAGTACTTC. Its protein is CASSEGMRETQYF.

The table lists this clone with a few counts. The CDR3 protein is CASSLQGRYGYTF. In DNA, the CDR3 is TGTGCCAGCAGTTTACAGGGAAGGTATGGCTACACCTTC. The chain recombines TRBV6-1 with TRBJ1-2; D may be TRBD1 (6 bases). V lost 5 bases to trimming and J lost 5 bases, with 12 bases between them. This CDR3 contains 13 residues. Germline CDR1 reads MNHNS; CDR2 reads SASEGT.

This chain links TRBV5-1 with TRBJ2-3; D might be TRBD1 (6 bases). Trimming shortened V by 1 base and J by 9 bases, and 21 bases separated the two germline ends. The CDR3 has 16 residues. Germline CDR1 is SGHRS and CDR2 is YFSETQ. CDR3 in amino acids: CASSLTEGVKGTTQYF. CDR3 DNA: TGCGCCAGCAGCTTGACTGAGGGAGTCAAGGGGACAACGCAGTATTTT.

The chain joins TRBV7-2 to TRBJ2-6, with D hard to call. The CDR3 runs to 16 residues. Germline V lookup: CDR1 SGHTA, CDR2 FQGNSA. Trimming stripped 3 bases from V and 0 bases from J, with 9 bases between. CDR3 DNA sequence: TGTGCCAGCAGCTTCCTGACGACCTCTGGGGCCAACGTCCTGACTTTC. Protein sequence: CASSFLTTSGANVLTF.

The V gene is TRBV28, the J gene TRBJ1-3; D uncertain. The CDR3 is 11 amino acids. CDR1 and CDR2 from the germline V gene are MDHEN and SYDVKM. Trimming removed 5 bases from V and 6 bases from J, with 5 bases in between. CDR3 sequence (DNA): TGTGCCAGCAGTCTCGAAAACACCATATATTTT. Amino acid sequence: CASSLENTIYF.